This TCR beta chain was retrieved from a study of blood T cell repertoires in COVID-19. About the study: Samples representing acute and convalescent COVID-19 were sourced from the United States, Italy and Spain. The cDNA or gDNA used as material had been derived from T cells, B-cell-depleted T cells, or PBMCs.

V was trimmed by 3 bases and J by 8 bases, leaving 13 bases between them. Germline V lookup: CDR1 KGHSH, CDR2 LQKENI. The CDR3 has 13 residues. In the original analysis: Reference gene primer amplification in the assay estimated nucleated cell counts. Assay used: immunoSEQ multiplex PCR; TCRdb lists only in-frame clones, some missing. That table furnishes V, J and clone size, whereas the DNA furnished D and trimming. The repertoire holds about 72,000 clones, with under 90% as singletons. Sequenced material: peripheral blood. The TCR comes from a man aged 70-80 years with active or convalescent COVID-19. The chain carries TRBV18 and TRBJ1-1; maybe TRBD1 (5 bases). CDR3 sequence reads: CASSPGQEGEAFF. As DNA, the CDR3 is TGTGCCAGCTCACCCGGGCAGGAGGGGGAAGCTTTCTTT.